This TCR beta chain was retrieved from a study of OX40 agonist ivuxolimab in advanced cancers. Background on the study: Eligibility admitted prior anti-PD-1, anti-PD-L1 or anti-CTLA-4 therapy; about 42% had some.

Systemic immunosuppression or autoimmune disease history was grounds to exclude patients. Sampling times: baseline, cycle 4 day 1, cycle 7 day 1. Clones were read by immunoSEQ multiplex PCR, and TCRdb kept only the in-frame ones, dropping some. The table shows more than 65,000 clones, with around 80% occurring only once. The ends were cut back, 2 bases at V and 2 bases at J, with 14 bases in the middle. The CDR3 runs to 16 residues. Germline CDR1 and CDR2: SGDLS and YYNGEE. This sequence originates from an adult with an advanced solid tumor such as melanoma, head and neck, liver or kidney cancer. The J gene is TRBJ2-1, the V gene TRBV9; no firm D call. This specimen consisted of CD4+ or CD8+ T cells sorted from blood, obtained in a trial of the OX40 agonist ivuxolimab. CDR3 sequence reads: CASSVVTGTTYNEQFF. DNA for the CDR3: TGTGCCAGCAGCGTTGTTACCGGAACAACCTACAATGAGCAGTTCTTC.